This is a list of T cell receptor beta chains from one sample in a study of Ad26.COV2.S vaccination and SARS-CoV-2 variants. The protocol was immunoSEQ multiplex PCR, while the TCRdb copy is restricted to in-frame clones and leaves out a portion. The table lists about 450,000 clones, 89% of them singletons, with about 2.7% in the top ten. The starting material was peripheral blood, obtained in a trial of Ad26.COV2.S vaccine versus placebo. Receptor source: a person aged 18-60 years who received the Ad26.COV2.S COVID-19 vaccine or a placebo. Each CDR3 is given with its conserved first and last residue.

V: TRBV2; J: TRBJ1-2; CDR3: CASSEGEADSGYGYTF
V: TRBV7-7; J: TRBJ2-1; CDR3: CASSPFRGSYNEQFF
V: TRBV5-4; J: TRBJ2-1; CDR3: CASSSKTSGTYNEQFF
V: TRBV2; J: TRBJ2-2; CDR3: CASSDRTGAGELFF
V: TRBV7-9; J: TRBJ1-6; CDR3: CASSPSRDSPLHF
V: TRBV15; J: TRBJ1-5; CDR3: CATSRDMGGWQPQHF
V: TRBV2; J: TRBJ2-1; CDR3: CASGNYDLNNEQFF
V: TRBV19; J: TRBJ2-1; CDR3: CASSIRTSGKYNEQFF
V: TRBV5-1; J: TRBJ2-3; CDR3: CASSLPSGGPTDTQYF
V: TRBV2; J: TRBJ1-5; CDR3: CASSGRGDGPQHF
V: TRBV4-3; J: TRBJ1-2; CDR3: CASSQDHRTGGSYGYTF
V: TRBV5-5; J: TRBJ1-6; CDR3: CASSLRWAQPLHF
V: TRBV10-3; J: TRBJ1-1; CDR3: CAISPQTLSTEAFF
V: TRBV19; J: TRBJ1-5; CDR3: CASSRANSNQPQHF
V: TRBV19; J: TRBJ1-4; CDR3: CASSEMGGRSEKLFF
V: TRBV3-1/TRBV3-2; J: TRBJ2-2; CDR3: CASSQAVGTGELFF
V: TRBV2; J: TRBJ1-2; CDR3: CASSDFRLANYGYTF
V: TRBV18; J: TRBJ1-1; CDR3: CASRGAGGTEAFF
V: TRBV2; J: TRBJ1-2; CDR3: CASSEWEGYGYTF
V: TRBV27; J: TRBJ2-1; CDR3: CASSYWDRNNEQFF
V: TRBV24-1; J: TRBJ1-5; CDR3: CATSDQGYNQPQHF
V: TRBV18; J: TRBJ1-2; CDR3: CASSSPGQGDYGYTF